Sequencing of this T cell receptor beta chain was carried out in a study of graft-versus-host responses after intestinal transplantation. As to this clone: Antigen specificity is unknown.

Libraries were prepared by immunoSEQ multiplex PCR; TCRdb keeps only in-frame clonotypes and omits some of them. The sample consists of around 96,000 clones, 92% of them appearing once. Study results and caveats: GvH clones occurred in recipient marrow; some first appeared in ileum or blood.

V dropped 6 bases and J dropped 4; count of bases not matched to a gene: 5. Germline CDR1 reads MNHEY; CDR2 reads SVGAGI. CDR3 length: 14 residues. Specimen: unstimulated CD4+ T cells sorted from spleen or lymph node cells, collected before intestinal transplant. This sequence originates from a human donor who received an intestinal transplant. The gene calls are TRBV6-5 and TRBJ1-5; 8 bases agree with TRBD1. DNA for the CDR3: TGTGCCAGCAGCCCCGGGACAGGAAATCAGCCCCAGCATTTT. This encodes CASSPGTGNQPQHF.